The 24 T cell receptor beta chains given below trace back to one sample, sequenced in a study of blood T cell repertoires in COVID-19. This table comes from immunoSEQ multiplex PCR, and its TCRdb copy is limited to in-frame clones, with some not included. The sample consists of 200,000 to 250,000 clones, around nine tenths of them appearing once. Sequenced: PBMCs or T cells enriched from blood (not recorded which). Receptors originate from a woman aged 25 to 45 who had been exposed to COVID-19.

The genes are TRBV5-5 and TRBJ2-5; no definite D call. V was cut by 0 bases and J by 5 bases, with 14 bases left in between. From germline, CDR1 is SGHKS and CDR2 YYEKEE (reference sequence). The CDR3 has 15 amino acids. CDR3 sequence: CASSLDSHRTETQYF. CDR3 nucleotide sequence: TGTGCCAGCAGCTTGGATTCCCACAGAACGGAGACCCAGTACTTC.

This sequence joins TRBV5-1 and TRBJ2-2, with D possibly TRBD1 on 6 matching bases. CDR1 is SGHRS, CDR2 YFSETQ, per germline. V lost 0 bases to trimming and J lost 0 bases, with 15 bases between them. The CDR3 runs 18 residues. Here the CDR3 DNA reads TGCGCCAGCAGCTTGGAGGGGTGGGACACCTCGAACACCGGGGAGCTGTTTTTT. Its protein is CASSLEGWDTSNTGELFF.

This clone was found once. The CDR3 reads CASRVGQREAGADTQYF. CDR3 bases: TGCGCCAGCAGGGTCGGGCAGCGGGAGGCGGGAGCAGATACGCAGTATTTT. The chain employs TRBV5-1 and TRBJ2-3; 9 nucleotides line up with TRBD2. The junction had 14 bases not matched to a gene; V was cut back by 5 bases and J by 4 bases. This CDR3 has 17 residues. Germline-derived CDR1 and CDR2 are SGHRS and YFSETQ.

This clone occurred many times. The chain joins TRBV9 to TRBJ2-7; 8 nucleotides line up with TRBD2. Germline V gene sequence: CDR1 SGDLS, CDR2 YYNGEE. V lost 0 bases to trimming and J lost 5 bases; unmatched junction nucleotides: 4. CDR3 length equals 14 residues. CDR3 residues: CASSVGSGKNEQYF. The CDR3 DNA reads TGTGCCAGCAGCGTAGGTAGCGGGAAAAACGAGCAGTACTTC. The whole variable domain, filled in from reference TRBV9 and TRBJ2-7, reads DSGVTQTPKHLITATGQRVTLRCSPRSGDLSVYWYQQSLDQGLQFLIQYYNGEERAKGNILERFSAQQFPDLHSELNLSSLELGDSALYFCASSVGSGKNEQYFGPGTRLTVT.

Only one count was recorded for this clone. The rearrangement joins TRBV6-5 to TRBJ1-2; 9 nucleotides match TRBD1. Germline-derived CDR1 and CDR2 are MNHEY and SVGAGI. The CDR3 spans 14 residues. Trimming took 7 bases from V and 8 from J; bases not matched to a gene: 11. CDR3 nucleotide sequence: TGTGCCAGCACCGTTAAACAGGGGGCAGGAGGCTACACCTTC. This sequence encodes CASTVKQGAGGYTF.

The DNA of the CDR3 is TGTGCCAGCAGTGTTAGCGGGAGACCCTACGAGCAGTACTTC. Translation: CASSVSGRPYEQYF. The genes are TRBV2 and TRBJ2-7; 9 bases map to TRBD2. V was clipped by 4 bases and J by 2 bases; unmatched bases: 3. This CDR3 has 14 amino acids. Germline V gene data show CDR1 as SNHLY and CDR2 as FYNNEI. The variable domain in full, with the rest retrieved from reference TRBV2 and TRBJ2-7, is EPEVTQTPSHQVTQMGQEVILRCVPISNHLYFYWYRQILGQKVEFLVSFYNNEISEKSEIFDDQFSVERPDGSNFTLKIRSTKLEDSAMYFCASSVSGRPYEQYFGPGTRLTVT.

The chain has TRBV5-4 and TRBJ2-7, with 8 bases that match TRBD2. Germline V lookup: CDR1 SGHNT, CDR2 YYREEE (reference sequence). CDR3 length: 13 amino acids. With 0 bases clipped from V and 5 bases from J, the junction kept 1 base outside the gene matches. The CDR3 DNA reads TGTGCCAGCAGCTTGGGGACTAGCCACGAGCAGTACTTC. As protein: CASSLGTSHEQYF.

J is TRBJ2-7 and V is TRBV5-1; 8 bases match TRBD1. Trimming cost V 4 bases and J 2 bases; bases outside gene matches: 5. There are 14 residues in the CDR3. The V gene's germline CDR1 is SGHRS and CDR2 YFSETQ. The CDR3 loop is CASSLQGAPYEQYF. The DNA of the CDR3 is TGCGCCAGCAGCCTGCAGGGGGCTCCCTACGAGCAGTACTTC.

Only a few counts were recorded for this clone. The chain couples TRBV7-9 to TRBJ2-7, with a tentative D call TRBD2 (5 bases). Trimming cost V 2 bases and J 6 bases, with 14 bases left between them. Germline V gives CDR1 SEHNR, CDR2 FQNEAQ (reference sequence). The CDR3 spans 14 residues. CDR3: CASSLTRVGGEQYF. CDR3 bases: TGTGCCAGCAGCTTAACTAGGGTTGGAGGCGAGCAGTACTTC.

This sequence joins TRBV28 and TRBJ2-1; TRBD2 matches 11 bases. The CDR3 runs 14 residues. Germline V CDR1 and CDR2: MDHEN, SYDVKM. Germline trimming cut 5 bases from V and 8 bases from J; bases unmatched to any gene: 5. The CDR3 sequence: CASSHSGRAHEQFF. CDR3 sequence (DNA): TGTGCCAGCAGTCATAGCGGGAGGGCCCATGAGCAGTTCTTC.

This chain joins TRBV6-5 and TRBJ1-4; 8 bases match TRBD1. Germline CDR1 MNHEY, CDR2 SVGAGI. V was clipped by 4 bases and J by 7 bases; unmatched bases: 11. The CDR3 consists of 16 residues. The CDR3 coding sequence is TGTGCCAGCAGTTCCTCGTTCAGGGGGCAGGGTGAAAAACTGTTTTTT. Residues: CASSSSFRGQGEKLFF.

This clone has only one observation. The chain employs TRBV6-5 and TRBJ1-2, with D possibly matching TRBD1 (6 bases). The germline V and J ends were trimmed by 5 bases and 8 bases, with 12 bases remaining between them. CDR1 is MNHEY and CDR2 is SVGAGI in the germline V gene. This CDR3 contains 12 residues. CDR3 in amino acids: CASSPTGLGYTF. The CDR3 DNA follows: TGTGCCAGCAGTCCCACAGGGCTGGGCTACACCTTC.

The chain's CDR3 is CASTEGLRNEQFF. The CDR3 nucleotides read TGTGCCAGTACTGAGGGACTTCGGAATGAGCAGTTCTTC. The gene calls are TRBV19 and TRBJ2-1, with TRBD2 as a possible D gene (6 bases). The CDR3 covers 13 residues. Germline V gene lookup returns CDR1 LNHDA and CDR2 SQIVND (reference sequence). Trimming removed 7 bases at V and 7 bases at J, with 14 bases between.

The chain has TRBV2 and TRBJ1-5; D is perhaps TRBD1 (5 bases). The V gene's germline CDR1 is SNHLY and CDR2 FYNNEI. Between the trimmed V and J ends, which lost 4 bases and 5 bases, there was a span of 6 bases. This CDR3 region has 12 residues. The CDR3 is CASSGGDQPQHF. CDR3 nucleotide sequence: TGTGCCAGCAGTGGGGGGGATCAGCCCCAGCATTTT.

The gene calls are TRBV10-3 and TRBJ2-7; TRBD1 is a possible D gene (6 bases). The CDR3 runs to 14 residues. From germline, CDR1 is ENHRY and CDR2 SYGVKD. Deletions cut 5 bases from V and 0 bases from J, with 11 bases between. Here the CDR3 reads CAISIQGYSYEQYF. CDR3 DNA sequence: TGTGCCATCAGTATACAGGGATACTCCTACGAGCAGTACTTC.

This clone came up once. The genes are TRBV6-5 and TRBJ2-7; D unclear. CDR3 length: 15 residues. Germline V lookup: CDR1 MNHEY, CDR2 SVGAGI. Trimming left V 0 bases short and J 5 bases short, with 14 bases between. The CDR3: CASSYSQLKKNEQYF. The DNA for the CDR3 is TGTGCCAGCAGTTACTCACAGCTGAAGAAAAACGAGCAGTACTTC.

This chain joins TRBV6-4 and TRBJ2-6, with 7 bases lining up with TRBD1. CDR3 length: 16 residues. Germline-derived CDR1 and CDR2 are MRHNA and SNTAGT. After removal of 3 bases from V and 0 bases from J, the junction contained 2 bases not matched to a gene. For the CDR3, the DNA is TGTGCCAGCAGTGAGGGACAGAGCTCTGGGGCCAACGTCCTGACTTTC. The encoded protein is CASSEGQSSGANVLTF.

The chain recombines TRBV7-9 with TRBJ2-7, with D tentatively TRBD1 (6 bases). This CDR3 comprises 14 residues. CDR1 is SEHNR and CDR2 is FQNEAQ in the germline V gene (reference sequence). V was pared by 5 bases and J by 3 bases, with 14 bases between. The CDR3 DNA is TGTGCCAGCAGCCCGCGGACCAGGGGCTACGAGCAGTACTTC. Amino acid sequence: CASSPRTRGYEQYF.

The chain uses TRBV28 and TRBJ2-1; TRBD1 matches 8 bases. The V gene end was trimmed by 6 bases and the J gene end by 2 bases; junction bases not matched to a gene: 12. This CDR3 is 17 amino acids long. Per germline, CDR1 MDHEN and CDR2 SYDVKM. The CDR3 spells CASRRTSGTGPYNEQFF. The CDR3 coding sequence is TGTGCCAGCAGACGAACCTCCGGGACAGGCCCCTACAATGAGCAGTTCTTC.

The chain employs TRBV10-3 and TRBJ2-2; 7 bases line up with TRBD2. The trim removed 6 bases at V and 0 bases at J, leaving 7 bases unmatched. From germline, CDR1 is ENHRY and CDR2 SYGVKD. The length of the CDR3 is 16 residues. For the CDR3, the DNA is TGTGCCATCAGCGAACGGGAGGTGTCGAACACCGGGGAGCTGTTTTTT. This translates into CAISEREVSNTGELFF.

V is TRBV19 and J is TRBJ2-5; TRBD2 matches at 7 bases. Germline assignment: CDR1 LNHDA and CDR2 SQIVND (reference sequence). V was pared by 3 bases and J by 5 bases, with 3 bases of the junction left unmatched. The CDR3 has 13 residues. The CDR3 DNA sequence: TGTGCCAGTAGTATCGGGGAGGGCGAGACCCAGTACTTC. It encodes CASSIGEGETQYF.

The rearrangement uses TRBV19 and TRBJ1-6, with 9 bases identical to TRBD1. The CDR3 consists of 16 residues. V shed 5 bases and J 3 bases; nucleotides not matched to a gene: 5. Germline V CDR1 and CDR2: LNHDA, SQIVND (reference sequence). CDR3 DNA: TGTGCCAGTAGTCCACAGGGGGCGAGCTATAATTCACCCCTCCACTTT. As protein: CASSPQGASYNSPLHF.

CDR3 DNA sequence: TGTGCCAGCAGCCCCCCGTCGAGCGGGAGGGGAAATGAGCAGTTCTTC. Translation: CASSPPSSGRGNEQFF. The chain employs TRBV7-3 and TRBJ2-1; 10 positions agree with TRBD2. V lost 5 bases to trimming and J lost 7 bases; unmatched junction nucleotides: 11. The CDR3 sequence is 16 residues long. Germline assignment: CDR1 SGHTA and CDR2 FQGTGA.

A remark on this clone: Distinct nucleotide sequences in the sample also encode this CDR3. The V gene is TRBV12-3 or TRBV12-4, the J gene TRBJ2-3, with D possibly TRBD2 on 6 matching bases. Trimming pared 3 bases from V and 3 bases from J, leaving 7 bases between. The CDR3 consists of 13 residues. The CDR3 spells CASSFGGTDTQYF. For the CDR3, the DNA is TGTGCCAGCAGTTTTGGGGGGACAGATACGCAGTATTTT.